This T cell receptor beta chain was found in a study of shared clonotypes between healthy human individuals. This clone was recorded only once. Germline CDR1 SGHTA, CDR2 FQGNSA. The CDR3 consists of 14 residues. Trimming shortened V by 5 bases and J by 1 base, and 6 bases separated the two germline ends. Replicate PCRs for unsorted PBMC used around 280 ng DNA (about 30,000 T cell genomes). The table came from immunoSEQ multiplex PCR; TCRdb's copy has only in-frame clones and leaves some out. The table has 450,000 to 500,000 clones, less than 80% seen once. This receptor was obtained from a woman aged 40 to 50 in good health. Some clones in this sample may be carry-over from other donors' samples. The chain employs TRBV7-2 and TRBJ2-6; D gene ambiguous. What was sequenced was PBMCs. The chain's CDR3 is CASSRVSGANVLTF. The CDR3 coding sequence is TGTGCCAGCAGCCGGGTGTCTGGGGCCAACGTCCTGACTTTC.